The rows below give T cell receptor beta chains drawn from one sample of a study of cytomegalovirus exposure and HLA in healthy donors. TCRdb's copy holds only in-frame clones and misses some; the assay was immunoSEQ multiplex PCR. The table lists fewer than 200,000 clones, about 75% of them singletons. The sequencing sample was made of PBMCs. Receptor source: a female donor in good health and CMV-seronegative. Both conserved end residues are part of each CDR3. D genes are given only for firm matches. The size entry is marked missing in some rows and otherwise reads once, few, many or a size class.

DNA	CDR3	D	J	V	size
TGTGCCAGCAGCTTAGGGCGGGGGGTCTCCTACGAGCAGTACTTC	CASSLGRGVSYEQYF	TRBD2	TRBJ2-7	TRBV7-9	once
TGTGCAGCGATGCCCGTGGAAGAGGGACAGAGAAACACCATATATTTT	CAAMPVEEGQRNTIYF	TRBD1	TRBJ1-3	TRBV7-3	NA
TGTGCTAGTGGTTTGGTCGACAGGGACAATCAGCCCCAGCATTTT	CASGLVDRDNQPQHF	TRBD1	TRBJ1-5	TRBV12-5	NA
TGTGCCAGCAGCGCGGGGGGTGACACTGAAGCTTTCTTT	CASSAGGDTEAFF	NA	TRBJ1-1	TRBV11-2	NA
TGCGCCAGCAGCTTGACCGGCGGTTTGAACACTGAAGCTTTCTTT	CASSLTGGLNTEAFF	NA	TRBJ1-1	TRBV5-1	NA
TGTGCCAGTAGCTGGACTAGCCAAGAGACCCAGTACTTC	CASSWTSQETQYF	TRBD2	TRBJ2-5	TRBV19	NA
TGTGCCAGCACCCGGCCAGGTCGGACAGATACGCAGTATTTT	CASTRPGRTDTQYF	NA	TRBJ2-3	TRBV6-5	few
TGTGCCAGCAGCGTAGGACTCCCGGGGAAAGAGACCCAGTACTTC	CASSVGLPGKETQYF	NA	TRBJ2-5	TRBV9	NA
TGCAGCGGGAGCGGGAGGATGGGAGATACGCAGTATTTT	CSGSGRMGDTQYF	TRBD2	TRBJ2-3	TRBV29-1	NA
TGTGCCAGCAGCCCTCAGGAGGGGGGGGTAAAGGATACGCAGTATTTT	CASSPQEGGVKDTQYF	NA	TRBJ2-3	TRBV7-9	NA
TGTGCCAGTAGTATGGGGGGATTCTATAATTCACCCCTCCACTTT	CASSMGGFYNSPLHF	NA	TRBJ1-6	TRBV19	NA
TGCAGCGTTGGGGCCGGGACAGGGGGCCGGGATACGCAGTATTTT	CSVGAGTGGRDTQYF	TRBD1	TRBJ2-3	TRBV29-1	NA